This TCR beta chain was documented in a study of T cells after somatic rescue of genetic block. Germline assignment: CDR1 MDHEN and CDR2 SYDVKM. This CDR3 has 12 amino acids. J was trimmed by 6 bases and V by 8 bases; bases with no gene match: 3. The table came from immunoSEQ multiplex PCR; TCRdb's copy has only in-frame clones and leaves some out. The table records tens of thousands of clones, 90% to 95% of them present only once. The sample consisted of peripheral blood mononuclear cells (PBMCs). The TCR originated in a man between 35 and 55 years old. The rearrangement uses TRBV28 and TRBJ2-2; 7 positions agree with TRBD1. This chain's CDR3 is CASLQGAGELFF. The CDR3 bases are TGTGCCAGCCTCCAGGGGGCCGGGGAGCTGTTTTTT.